Presented here are 2 T cell receptor beta chains from one specimen sequenced in a study of Graves' ophthalmopathy and Graves' hyperthyroidism. Transcripts of RNA were the source for amplifying TCR beta CDR3 regions. An opening RT-PCR round employed HTBI primers and preceded a second-round multiplex PCR. Each CDR3 protein gets one entry after TCRdb re-called the multiplex PCR reads with MiXCR. The profile shows hundreds of thousands of distinct CDR3 sequences, just over 40% of them singletons. The sequencing sample was made of peripheral blood. The receptors were gathered from an adult man with Graves' ophthalmopathy.

This clonotype was seen many times. The rearrangement uses TRBV10-3 and TRBJ2-5; 9 bases line up with TRBD1. In germline, CDR1 is ENHRY, CDR2 SYGVKD. The CDR3 loop spans 14 amino acids. Unmatched junction bases numbered 5, after V lost 4 bases and J lost 5 bases. For the CDR3, the DNA is TGTGCCATCAGTGCCGGGACAGGGCGGGAGACCCAGTACTTC. Translation: CAISAGTGRETQYF.

In its sample, this clonotype was seen a few times. J is TRBJ2-7 and V is TRBV5-8; D may be TRBD2 (5 bases). Germline V gene lookup returns CDR1 SGHTS and CDR2 YDEGEE. With 4 bases removed from V and 4 bases from J, the gap between germline ends came to 18 bases. The CDR3 has 15 amino acids. The CDR3 loop reads CASSDERAGGYEQYF. The CDR3 coding sequence is TGTGCCAGCAGCGACGAAAGGGCGGGTGGTTACGAGCAGTACTTC.